This T cell receptor (beta chain) was recovered during a study of shared clonotypes between healthy human individuals. Study findings and constraints: When compared with the clonotypes that were shared by all four sorted-subset donors, the non-shared clonotypes turned out to have lower generation probabilities. For naive CD4 cells, approximately 5% of clonotypes were shared across a few donors.

The CDR3 covers 15 residues. V trimming: 7 bases; J trimming: 5 bases; junction bases outside the gene matches: 13. Germline CDR1 MRHNA, CDR2 SNTAGT. Cells designated naive CD8 were CD45RO-negative and were positively selected for CCR7, with terminally differentiated effector memory CD45RA+ cells excluded. The study ran the assay at deep level. Profiling relied on immunoSEQ multiplex PCR, and the TCRdb table lists in-frame clones only, not all of them. The sample holds over 2,000,000 clones; 93% are singletons and the top ten take about 1.6%. This clone was detected once. Its specificity is not known. The chain recombines TRBV6-4 with TRBJ1-1; 7 bases match TRBD1. The sample comprised naive CD8+ T cells from PBMCs. The TCR was taken from a man between 18 and 29 years old in good health. Some clones in this sample may be carry-over from other donors' samples. The CDR3 DNA reads as TGTGCCAGCAACCTACGACAGGGCTTAACGACTGAAGCTTTCTTT. Translating gives CASNLRQGLTTEAFF.